This is a list of T cell receptor beta chains from one sample in a study of CD8 T cells in Susac syndrome. TCRdb fed the immunoSEQ multiplex PCR reads into MiXCR, producing one record per CDR3 protein. The repertoire holds roughly 180,000 distinct CDR3 sequences, with around 94% as singletons. Specimen: CD4+ T cells from PBMCs. The receptors originated from a human donor in good health. The CDR3 runs from the conserved cysteine through the conserved F or W. The D gene is left open where the match is weak. Size is omitted from some rows. Given values are once, few, many or a class for expanded clones.

V gene: TRBV4-2; D gene: .; clone size: .; J gene: TRBJ1-4; CDR3 DNA: TGTGCCAGCAGCCAAGAAGGGGGGAGTGAAAAACTGTTTTTT; CDR3 protein: CASSQEGGSEKLFF
V gene: TRBV20-1; D gene: TRBD2; clone size: .; J gene: TRBJ2-1; CDR3 DNA: TGCAGTGCTAGAATACCGGGACTAGCGGCCCAGGAGCAGTTCTTC; CDR3 protein: CSARIPGLAAQEQFF
V gene: TRBV19; D gene: .; clone size: .; J gene: TRBJ1-5; CDR3 DNA: TGTGCCAGTAGTCGCCCTAATAGCAATCAGCCCCAGCATTTT; CDR3 protein: CASSRPNSNQPQHF
V gene: TRBV4-2; D gene: TRBD1; clone size: .; J gene: TRBJ1-6; CDR3 DNA: TGTGCCAGCAGCCAAGACCCACTTGGACAGGGGTGGTCACCCCTCCACTTT; CDR3 protein: CASSQDPLGQGWSPLHF
V gene: TRBV9; D gene: .; clone size: once; J gene: TRBJ2-7; CDR3 DNA: TGTGCCAGCAGCGTAGGACGGCGGTCCTACGAGCAGTACTTC; CDR3 protein: CASSVGRRSYEQYF
V gene: TRBV29-1; D gene: .; clone size: .; J gene: TRBJ1-2; CDR3 DNA: TGCAGCGTTGAAGGGGCGGCTAATGGCTACACCTTC; CDR3 protein: CSVEGAANGYTF
V gene: TRBV29-1; D gene: .; clone size: .; J gene: TRBJ1-3; CDR3 DNA: TGCAGCGCCCACACGTACGGAAACACCATATATTTT; CDR3 protein: CSAHTYGNTIYF
V gene: TRBV1; D gene: .; clone size: .; J gene: TRBJ2-1; CDR3 DNA: TGCACCAGCAGCCAAGATTGGGTAGTCGAGGAGCAGTTCTTC; CDR3 protein: CTSSQDWVVEEQFF
V gene: TRBV4-1; D gene: .; clone size: .; J gene: TRBJ2-7; CDR3 DNA: TGCGCCAGCAGCCAAGAAGCGGACCCCTTCTCCTACGAGCAGTACTTC; CDR3 protein: CASSQEADPFSYEQYF
V gene: TRBV20-1; D gene: .; clone size: .; J gene: TRBJ2-7; CDR3 DNA: TGCAGTGCTAGCGAGTCATTAGGTTTCGAGCAGTACTTC; CDR3 protein: CSASESLGFEQYF
V gene: TRBV20-1; D gene: .; clone size: .; J gene: TRBJ1-1; CDR3 DNA: TGCAGTGCTAGAGATCTAGGGGTGGGGAACACTGAAGCTTTCTTT; CDR3 protein: CSARDLGVGNTEAFF
V gene: TRBV29-1; D gene: TRBD1; clone size: .; J gene: TRBJ1-4; CDR3 DNA: TGCAGCGTCGGGACAGCGCCTAATGAAAAACTGTTTTTT; CDR3 protein: CSVGTAPNEKLFF
V gene: TRBV20-1; D gene: .; clone size: .; J gene: TRBJ2-1; CDR3 DNA: TGCAGTGCTAGAGCCCCTCCGGTCAATGAGCAGTTCTTC; CDR3 protein: CSARAPPVNEQFF
V gene: TRBV29-1; D gene: .; clone size: .; J gene: TRBJ2-7; CDR3 DNA: TGCAGCGTACAGGGATTTGGCTACGAGCAGTACTTC; CDR3 protein: CSVQGFGYEQYF
V gene: TRBV5-1; D gene: TRBD2; clone size: .; J gene: TRBJ2-3; CDR3 DNA: TGCGCCAGCAGCGATCACCTAGCGGGTGTCACAGATACGCAGTATTTT; CDR3 protein: CASSDHLAGVTDTQYF
V gene: TRBV25-1; D gene: TRBD1; clone size: .; J gene: TRBJ1-2; CDR3 DNA: TGTGCCAGCTCAAGGACAGGCCTCTATGGCTACACCTTC; CDR3 protein: CASSRTGLYGYTF
V gene: TRBV30; D gene: .; clone size: .; J gene: TRBJ2-5; CDR3 DNA: TGTGCCTGGAGTCCGAGGACTATCCAAGAGACCCAGTACTTC; CDR3 protein: CAWSPRTIQETQYF
V gene: TRBV3-1; D gene: TRBD2; clone size: once; J gene: TRBJ2-3; CDR3 DNA: TGTGCCAGCAGCTCTCGGATCCTAGCGGGGGGGTTCACAGATACGCAGTATTTT; CDR3 protein: CASSSRILAGGFTDTQYF
V gene: TRBV12-3/TRBV12-4; D gene: TRBD1; clone size: .; J gene: TRBJ2-6; CDR3 DNA: TGTGCCAGCAGGACAGGGGACGGGGCCAACGTCCTGACTTTC; CDR3 protein: CASRTGDGANVLTF
V gene: TRBV7-2; D gene: .; clone size: .; J gene: TRBJ2-7; CDR3 DNA: TGTGCCAGCAGACAAATGACAGCTTCCTACGAGCAGTACTTC; CDR3 protein: CASRQMTASYEQYF
V gene: TRBV7-9; D gene: .; clone size: once; J gene: TRBJ2-5; CDR3 DNA: TGTGCCAGCAGCGCAGGGCGGGAGACCCAGTACTTC; CDR3 protein: CASSAGRETQYF
V gene: TRBV20-1; D gene: .; clone size: .; J gene: TRBJ2-2; CDR3 DNA: TGCAGTGCTCGACATACCGGGGAGCTGTTTTTT; CDR3 protein: CSARHTGELFF
V gene: TRBV25-1; D gene: .; clone size: .; J gene: TRBJ2-7; CDR3 DNA: TGTGCCAGCAGTTCGGTGGGTGTGGGCTACGAGCAGTACTTC; CDR3 protein: CASSSVGVGYEQYF
V gene: TRBV2; D gene: TRBD1; clone size: .; J gene: TRBJ2-5; CDR3 DNA: TGTGCCAGCAGACCCGGGACAGGGCAAGAGACCCAGTACTTC; CDR3 protein: CASRPGTGQETQYF
V gene: TRBV7-2; D gene: TRBD1; clone size: .; J gene: TRBJ2-3; CDR3 DNA: TGTGCCAGCAGCTTAGGAGGGGGCGGAGATACGCAGTATTTT; CDR3 protein: CASSLGGGGDTQYF
V gene: TRBV14; D gene: TRBD1; clone size: .; J gene: TRBJ2-1; CDR3 DNA: TGTGCCAGCAGCCCCGACAGGGGGCTGGCGCAGTTCTTC; CDR3 protein: CASSPDRGLAQFF